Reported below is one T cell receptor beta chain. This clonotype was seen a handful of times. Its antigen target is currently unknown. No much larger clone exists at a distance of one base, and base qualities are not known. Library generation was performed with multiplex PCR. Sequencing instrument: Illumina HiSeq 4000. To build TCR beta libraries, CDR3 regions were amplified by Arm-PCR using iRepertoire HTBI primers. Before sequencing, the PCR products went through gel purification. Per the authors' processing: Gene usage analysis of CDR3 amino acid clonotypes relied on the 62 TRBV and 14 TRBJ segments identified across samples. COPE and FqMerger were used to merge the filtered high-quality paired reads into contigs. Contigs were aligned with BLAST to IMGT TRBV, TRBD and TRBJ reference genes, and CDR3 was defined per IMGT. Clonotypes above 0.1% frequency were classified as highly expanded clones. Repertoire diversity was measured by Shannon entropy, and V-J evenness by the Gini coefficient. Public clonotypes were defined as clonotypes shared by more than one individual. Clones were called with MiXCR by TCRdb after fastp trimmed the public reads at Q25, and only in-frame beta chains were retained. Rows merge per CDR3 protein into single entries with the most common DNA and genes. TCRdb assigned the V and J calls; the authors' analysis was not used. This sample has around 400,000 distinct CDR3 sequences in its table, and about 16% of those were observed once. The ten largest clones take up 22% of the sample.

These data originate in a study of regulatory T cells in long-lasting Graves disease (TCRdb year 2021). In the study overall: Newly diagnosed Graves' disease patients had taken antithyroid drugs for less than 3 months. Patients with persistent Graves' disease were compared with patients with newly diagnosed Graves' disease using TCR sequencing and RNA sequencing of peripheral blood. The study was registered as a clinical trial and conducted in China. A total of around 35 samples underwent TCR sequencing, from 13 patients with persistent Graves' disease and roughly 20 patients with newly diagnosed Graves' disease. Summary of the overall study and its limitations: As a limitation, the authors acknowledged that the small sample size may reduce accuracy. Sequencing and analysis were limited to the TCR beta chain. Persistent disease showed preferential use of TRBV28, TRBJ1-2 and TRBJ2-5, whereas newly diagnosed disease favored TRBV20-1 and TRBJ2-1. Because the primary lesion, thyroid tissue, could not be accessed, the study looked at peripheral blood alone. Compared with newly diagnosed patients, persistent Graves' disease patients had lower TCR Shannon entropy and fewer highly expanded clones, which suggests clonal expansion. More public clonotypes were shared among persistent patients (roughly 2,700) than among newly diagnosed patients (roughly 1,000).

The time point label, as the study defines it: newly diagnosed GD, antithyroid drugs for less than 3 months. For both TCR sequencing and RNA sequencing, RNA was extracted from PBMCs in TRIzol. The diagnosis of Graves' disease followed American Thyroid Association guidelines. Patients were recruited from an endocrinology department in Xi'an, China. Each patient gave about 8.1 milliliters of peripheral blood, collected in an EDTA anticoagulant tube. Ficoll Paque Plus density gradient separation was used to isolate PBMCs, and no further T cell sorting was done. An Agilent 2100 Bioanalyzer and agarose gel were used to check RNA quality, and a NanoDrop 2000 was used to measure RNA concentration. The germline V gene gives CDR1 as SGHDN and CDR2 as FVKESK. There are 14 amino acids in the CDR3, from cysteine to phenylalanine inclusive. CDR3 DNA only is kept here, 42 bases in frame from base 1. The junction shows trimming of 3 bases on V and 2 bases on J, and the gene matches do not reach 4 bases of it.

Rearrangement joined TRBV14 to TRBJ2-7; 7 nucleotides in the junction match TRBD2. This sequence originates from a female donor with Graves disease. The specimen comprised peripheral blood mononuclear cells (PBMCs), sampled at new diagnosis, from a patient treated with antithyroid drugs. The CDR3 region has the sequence CASSQHRGAYEQYF. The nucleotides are TGTGCCAGCAGCCAGCACCGGGGGGCCTACGAGCAGTACTTC.